These 24 T cell receptor beta chains came from one sample sequenced in a study of cytomegalovirus exposure and HLA in healthy donors. PCR primers comprised 60 Vbeta and 13 Jbeta primers. Libraries were prepared by immunoSEQ multiplex PCR; TCRdb keeps only in-frame clonotypes and omits some of them. The table counts 50,000 to 80,000 clones; 3.6% lies in the top ten. The specimen was PBMCs. The source is a woman under 30 in good health and CMV-seronegative.

The chain couples TRBV9 to TRBJ1-1; a weak D match, TRBD1 (6 bases). The CDR3 covers 13 residues. CDR1 is SGDLS, CDR2 YYNGEE, per germline. Trimming removed 4 bases at V and 11 bases at J, with 18 bases between. For the CDR3, the DNA is TGTGCCAGCAGCACAGGGCTGACTTCAGGGGCTTTCTTT. Its protein is CASSTGLTSGAFF.

This chain connects TRBV2 to TRBJ1-2; maybe TRBD1 (5 bases). The V and J ends lost 4 bases and 3 bases respectively, with 9 bases between them. Germline assignment: CDR1 SNHLY and CDR2 FYNNEI. The CDR3 contains 13 residues. The CDR3 DNA follows: TGTGCCAGCAGTGTAACGGGGGACTATGGCTACACCTTC. Amino acids: CASSVTGDYGYTF.

The V gene is TRBV2, the J gene TRBJ1-1; possibly TRBD1 for D (6 bases). There are 15 residues in the CDR3. Trimming cost V 0 bases and J 4 bases, with 12 bases left between them. In germline, CDR1 is SNHLY, CDR2 FYNNEI. CDR3: CASSEALGGRTEAFF. The CDR3 region has the DNA TGTGCCAGCAGTGAAGCGCTTGGGGGCCGCACTGAAGCTTTCTTT.

The CDR3 DNA is TGTGCCTCAACCAGGGTTGGGGCCTACGAGCAGTACTTC. It codes for CASTRVGAYEQYF. This chain uses TRBV30 with TRBJ2-7; D is perhaps TRBD1 (5 bases). In germline, CDR1 is GTSNPN, CDR2 SVGIG (reference sequence). V was clipped by 7 bases and J by 2 bases, with 15 bases between them. This CDR3 contains 13 residues.

V and J are TRBV11-3 and TRBJ2-7, with a possible D match to TRBD2 (6 bases). From germline, CDR1 is SGHNT and CDR2 YENEEA. V lost 6 bases to trimming and J lost 2 bases, with 14 bases between them. The CDR3 spans 14 residues. The CDR3 region is CASSGGLGAYEQYF. For the CDR3, the DNA is TGTGCCAGCAGTGGGGGACTGGGCGCCTACGAGCAGTACTTC.

The chain recombines TRBV27 with TRBJ1-1; 7 nucleotides line up with TRBD1. V lost 10 bases, J lost 1 base, and 9 bases stayed unmatched. The CDR3 sequence is 14 residues long. Germline lookup yields CDR1 MNHEY and CDR2 SMNVEV (reference sequence). Here the CDR3 DNA reads TGTGCCACCAAGGGAAACAGGGGGAACACTGAAGCTTTCTTT. Translating it yields CATKGNRGNTEAFF.

The CDR3 spells CASSRARGSYEQYF. The DNA of the CDR3 is TGTGCCAGCAGTAGAGCCAGGGGGTCCTACGAGCAGTACTTC. V usage is TRBV6-5 and J usage is TRBJ2-7, with 7 bases that match TRBD1. This CDR3 is 14 amino acids long. The V gene end was trimmed by 5 bases and the J gene end by 1 base; junction bases not matched to a gene: 5. The V gene's germline CDR1 is MNHEY and CDR2 SVGAGI.

This rearrangement joins TRBV11-3 to TRBJ2-1; D may be TRBD2 (6 bases). The CDR3 runs to 11 residues. From germline, CDR1 is SGHNT and CDR2 YENEEA. V lost 10 bases and J lost 6, with 10 bases in between. The CDR3, as DNA: TGTGCCACCGGGGGTTCCAATGAGCAGTTCTTC. This sequence encodes CATGGSNEQFF.

The genes are TRBV11-2 and TRBJ1-1, with D unresolved. Germline-derived CDR1 and CDR2 are SGHAT and FQNNGV. Trimming pared 3 bases from V and 0 bases from J, leaving 8 bases between. CDR3 length: 14 amino acids. The CDR3 DNA reads TGTGCCAGCAGCTTGAACCTAATGAACACTGAAGCTTTCTTT. This gives the protein CASSLNLMNTEAFF.

V gene TRBV5-6 combines with J gene TRBJ2-1; 12 bases agree with TRBD2. This CDR3 spans 17 amino acids. Per the germline V gene, CDR1 is SGHDT and CDR2 is YYEEEE. Trimming took 1 base from V and 4 from J; bases not matched to a gene: 6. CDR3 sequence reads: CASSLLTSGSRYNEQFF. The DNA for the CDR3 is TGTGCCAGCAGCTTGTTGACTAGCGGGAGCCGGTACAATGAGCAGTTCTTC.

The chain employs TRBV2 and TRBJ2-1, with a tentative D call TRBD2 (6 bases). Trimming stripped 9 bases from V and 3 bases from J, with 15 bases between. The germline V gene encodes CDR1 SNHLY and CDR2 FYNNEI. CDR3 length: 14 amino acids. The CDR3 DNA reads as TGTGCCAGGGGTCTTAGCGGATACTACAATGAGCAGTTCTTC. It translates to CARGLSGYYNEQFF.

Of note for this clone: A read error may produce the germline difference seen at one junction end. This chain uses TRBV7-7 with TRBJ2-5; 10 bases line up with TRBD2. CDR3 size: 13 residues. CDR1 SSHAT and CDR2 FNYEAQ come from the germline V gene (reference sequence). The CDR3 reads CASSSGGEGTQYF. CDR3 DNA sequence: TGTGCTAGCAGCAGCGGGGGGGAAGGGACCCAGTACTTC. The complete variable domain, with remaining parts taken from reference TRBV7-7 and TRBJ2-5, reads GAGVSQSPRYKVTKRGQDVTLRCDPISSHATLYWYQQALGQGPEFLTYFNYEAQPDKSGLPSDRFSAERPEGSISTLTIQRTEQRDSAMYRCASSSGGEGTQYFGPGTRLLVL.

The chain recombines TRBV29-1 with TRBJ1-2; a possible D gene is TRBD1 (5 bases). Germline-derived CDR1 and CDR2 are SQVTM and ANQGSEA. V was trimmed by 6 bases and J by 2 bases, leaving 16 bases between them. The CDR3 is 14 amino acids. In nucleotides, the CDR3 is TGCAGCGTCGGGGGGAGGGTCCCCAACTATGGCTACACCTTC. Its translation: CSVGGRVPNYGYTF.

The chain employs TRBV6-5 and TRBJ2-7, with 7 bases identical to TRBD2. The length of the CDR3 is 14 residues. V was pared by 2 bases and J by 7 bases, with 8 bases of the junction left unmatched. Germline assignment: CDR1 MNHEY and CDR2 SVGAGI. Here the CDR3 reads CASSYGTMSWEQYF. CDR3 nucleotides: TGTGCCAGCAGTTACGGGACTATGTCCTGGGAGCAGTACTTC.

The gene calls are TRBV11-3 and TRBJ1-2, with D hard to call. This CDR3 comprises 14 residues. Looked up from germline, CDR1 is SGHNT and CDR2 is YENEEA. V dropped 5 bases and J dropped 3 bases, with 13 bases sitting between them. For the CDR3, the DNA is TGTGCCAGCAGCCTCTCGGGGAAAGACTATGGCTACACCTTC. Protein sequence: CASSLSGKDYGYTF.

The V and J genes are TRBV12-1 and TRBJ1-1; TRBD1 is the table's D call and was not checked against the DNA. TRBV12-1 corresponds to a pseudogene. The CDR3 length is 12 residues. The CDR3 region is CASSSVPSEAFF. The CDR3 DNA is TGTGCCAGCAGCTCAGTTCCTTCTGAAGCTTTCTTT.

This rearrangement joins TRBV4-2 to TRBJ2-2; the D gene is possibly TRBD2 (6 bases). This CDR3 has 15 residues. From germline, CDR1 is LGHNA and CDR2 YNFKEQ. Trimming stripped 4 bases from V and 1 base from J, with 10 bases between. The CDR3 region is CASSPSDQNTGELFF. The CDR3 DNA reads as TGTGCCAGCAGCCCTAGCGACCAGAACACCGGGGAGCTGTTTTTT.

The chain carries TRBV19 and TRBJ1-1; D is uncertain. V was cut by 5 bases and J by 0 bases, with 13 bases left in between. This CDR3 comprises 15 residues. CDR1 and CDR2 from the germline V gene are LNHDA and SQIVND (reference sequence). Here the CDR3 reads CASSAPLGLNTEAFF. As DNA, the CDR3 is TGTGCCAGTAGTGCGCCCCTTGGGCTGAACACTGAAGCTTTCTTT.

This rearrangement joins TRBV27 to TRBJ1-2; TRBD1 is a possible D gene (5 bases). Trimming took 10 bases from V and 2 from J, leaving 20 bases between them. Germline CDR1 reads MNHEY; CDR2 reads SMNVEV (reference sequence). The CDR3 sequence is 15 residues long. This chain's CDR3 is CATLTRANANYGYTF. The CDR3 DNA follows: TGTGCCACCTTAACCAGGGCGAACGCGAACTATGGCTACACCTTC.

The J gene is TRBJ1-2, the V gene TRBV11-2; D unclear. The CDR3 is 15 residues long. Trimming took 0 bases from V and 4 from J, leaving 12 bases between them. The germline gives CDR1 SGHAT, CDR2 FQNNGV. The CDR3: CASSLDGGGAYGYTF. CDR3 DNA sequence: TGTGCCAGCAGCTTAGATGGAGGCGGCGCCTATGGCTACACCTTC.

This rearrangement joins TRBV30 to TRBJ1-1; TRBD1 matches 11 bases. Germline values: CDR1 GTSNPN, CDR2 SVGIG (reference sequence). The length of the CDR3 is 16 residues. V trimming: 4 bases; J trimming: 2 bases; junction bases outside the gene matches: 9. DNA of the CDR3: TGTGCCTGGACAACCCTAGGGACAGGGGGAAACACTGAAGCTTTCTTT. The encoded protein is CAWTTLGTGGNTEAFF.

The CDR3: CASSQDMPRGELFF. CDR3 DNA sequence: TGCGCCAGCAGCCAAGATATGCCCCGGGGGGAGCTGTTTTTT. The genes are TRBV4-1 and TRBJ2-2; D remains ambiguous. The CDR3 is made up of 14 amino acids. The V end was cut by 0 bases, the J end by 8 bases, with 10 bases between. Germline CDR1 is MGHRA and CDR2 is YSYEKL.

Worth noting for this clone: Sequence at one end of the junction differs from germline and may be a read error. The rearrangement joins TRBV7-8 to TRBJ2-1, with D perhaps TRBD1 (5 bases). The germline V gene has CDR1 SGHVS and CDR2 FQNEAQ. The CDR3 totals 11 residues. CDR3: CASSLEQAWVF. The CDR3 DNA reads TGTGCCAGCAGCTTAGAACAGGCCTGGGTCTTC.

V usage is TRBV29-1 and J usage is TRBJ2-5; 8 bases align to TRBD1. CDR1 and CDR2 (germline): SQVTM, ANQGSEA. Germline trimming cut 5 bases from V and 6 bases from J; bases unmatched to any gene: 8. This CDR3 has 13 amino acids. The CDR3 protein is CSVSQGASQTQYF. CDR3 nucleotides: TGCAGCGTTTCTCAGGGGGCTAGTCAGACCCAGTACTTC. Full variable domain (rest looked up from reference TRBV29-1 and TRBJ2-5): SAVISQKPSRDICQRGTSLTIQCQVDSQVTMMFWYRQQPGQSLTLIATANQGSEATYESGFVIDKFPISRPNLTFSTLTVSNMSPEDSSIYLCSVSQGASQTQYFGPGTRLLVL.